Here is one TCR beta chain with its context. Its antigen is not known. These data come from a study of blood T cell dynamics during melanoma immunotherapy. Findings and limits, study-wide: It remained unknown if the driving T cell clones were melanoma-specific.

The repertoire was sequenced with immunoSEQ multiplex PCR; TCRdb's copy has only in-frame clones and lacks some. The table has roughly 9,700 clones, 65% to 90% seen once. Time point described: pre-treatment baseline. This receptor was taken from a human donor with melanoma. The material sequenced was blood, taken from a patient treated with checkpoint blockade.

CDR3 in amino acids: CASSLSGGEKLFF. The DNA for the CDR3 is TGTGCCAGCAGTTTATCGGGGGGTGAAAAACTGTTTTTT. The chain employs TRBV28 and TRBJ1-4, with TRBD1 as a possible D gene (5 bases). Germline CDR1 is MDHEN and CDR2 is SYDVKM. The CDR3 spans 13 residues. Trimming left V 1 base short and J 7 bases short, with 7 bases between.